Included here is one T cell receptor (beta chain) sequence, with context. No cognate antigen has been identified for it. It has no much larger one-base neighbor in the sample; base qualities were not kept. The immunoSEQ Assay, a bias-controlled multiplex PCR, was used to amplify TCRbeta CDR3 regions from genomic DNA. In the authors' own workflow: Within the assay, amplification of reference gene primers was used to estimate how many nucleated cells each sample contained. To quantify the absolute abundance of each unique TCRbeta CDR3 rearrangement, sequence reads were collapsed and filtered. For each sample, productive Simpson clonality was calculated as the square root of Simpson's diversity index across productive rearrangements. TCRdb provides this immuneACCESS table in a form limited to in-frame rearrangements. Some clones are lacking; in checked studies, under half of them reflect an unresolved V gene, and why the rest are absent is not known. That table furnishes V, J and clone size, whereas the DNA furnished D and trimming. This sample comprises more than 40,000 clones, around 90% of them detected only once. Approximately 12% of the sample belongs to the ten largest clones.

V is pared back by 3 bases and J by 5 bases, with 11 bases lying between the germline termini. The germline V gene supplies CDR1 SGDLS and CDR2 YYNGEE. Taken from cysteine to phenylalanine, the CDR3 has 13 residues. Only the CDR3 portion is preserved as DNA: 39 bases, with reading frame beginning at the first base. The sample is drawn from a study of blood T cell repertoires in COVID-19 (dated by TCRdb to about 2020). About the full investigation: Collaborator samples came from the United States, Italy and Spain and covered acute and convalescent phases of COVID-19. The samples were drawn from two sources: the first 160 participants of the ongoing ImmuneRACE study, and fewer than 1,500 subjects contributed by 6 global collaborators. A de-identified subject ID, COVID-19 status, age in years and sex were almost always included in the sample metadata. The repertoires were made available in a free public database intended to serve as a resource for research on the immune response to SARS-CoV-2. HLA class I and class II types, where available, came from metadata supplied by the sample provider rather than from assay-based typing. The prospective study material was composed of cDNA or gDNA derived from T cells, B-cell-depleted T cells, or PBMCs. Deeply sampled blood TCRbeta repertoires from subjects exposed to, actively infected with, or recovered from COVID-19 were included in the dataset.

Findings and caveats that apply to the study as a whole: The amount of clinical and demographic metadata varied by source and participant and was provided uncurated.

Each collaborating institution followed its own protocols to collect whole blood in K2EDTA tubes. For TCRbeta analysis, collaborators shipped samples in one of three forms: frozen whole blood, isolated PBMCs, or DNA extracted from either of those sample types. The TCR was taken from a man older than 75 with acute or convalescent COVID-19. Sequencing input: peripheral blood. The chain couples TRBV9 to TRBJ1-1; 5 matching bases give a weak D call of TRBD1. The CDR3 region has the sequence CASSGQGWTEAFF. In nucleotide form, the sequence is TGTGCCAGCAGCGGGCAGGGTTGGACTGAAGCTTTCTTT. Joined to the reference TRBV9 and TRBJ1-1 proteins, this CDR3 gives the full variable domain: DSGVTQTPKHLITATGQRVTLRCSPRSGDLSVYWYQQSLDQGLQFLIQYYNGEERAKGNILERFSAQQFPDLHSELNLSSLELGDSALYFCASSGQGWTEAFFGQGTRLTVV.